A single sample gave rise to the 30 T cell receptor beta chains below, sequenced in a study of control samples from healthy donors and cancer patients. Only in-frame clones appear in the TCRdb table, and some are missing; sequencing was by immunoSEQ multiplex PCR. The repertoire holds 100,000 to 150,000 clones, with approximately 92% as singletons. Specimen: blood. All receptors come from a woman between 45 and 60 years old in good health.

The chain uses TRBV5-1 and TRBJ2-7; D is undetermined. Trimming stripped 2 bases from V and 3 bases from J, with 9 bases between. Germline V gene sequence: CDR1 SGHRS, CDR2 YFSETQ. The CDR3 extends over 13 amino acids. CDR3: CASSLQRHYEQYF. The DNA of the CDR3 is TGCGCCAGCAGCTTACAGAGACACTACGAGCAGTACTTC.

CDR3 loop: CASSPQGGRGVHEQFF. The DNA for the CDR3 is TGTGCCAGCTCACCACAAGGGGGCAGGGGGGTGCATGAGCAGTTCTTC. V gene TRBV18 combines with J gene TRBJ2-1; tentative D call: TRBD1 (7 bases). Germline V gene lookup returns CDR1 KGHSH and CDR2 LQKENI. V was clipped by 1 base and J by 8 bases, with 18 bases between them. The CDR3 is 16 residues long.

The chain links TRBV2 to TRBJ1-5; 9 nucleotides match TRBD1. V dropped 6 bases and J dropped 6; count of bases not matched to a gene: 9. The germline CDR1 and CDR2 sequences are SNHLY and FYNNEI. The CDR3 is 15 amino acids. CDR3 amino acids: CASSAVQGASQPQHF. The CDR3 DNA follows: TGTGCCAGCAGCGCCGTACAGGGGGCATCTCAGCCCCAGCATTTT. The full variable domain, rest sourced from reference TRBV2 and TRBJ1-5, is EPEVTQTPSHQVTQMGQEVILRCVPISNHLYFYWYRQILGQKVEFLVSFYNNEISEKSEIFDDQFSVERPDGSNFTLKIRSTKLEDSAMYFCASSAVQGASQPQHFGDGTRLSIL.

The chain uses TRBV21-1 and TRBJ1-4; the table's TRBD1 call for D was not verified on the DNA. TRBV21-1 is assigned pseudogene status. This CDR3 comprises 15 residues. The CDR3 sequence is CASSLSTVRNEKLFF. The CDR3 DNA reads TGTGCCAGCAGCTTATCGACAGTGAGAAATGAAAAACTGTTTTTT.

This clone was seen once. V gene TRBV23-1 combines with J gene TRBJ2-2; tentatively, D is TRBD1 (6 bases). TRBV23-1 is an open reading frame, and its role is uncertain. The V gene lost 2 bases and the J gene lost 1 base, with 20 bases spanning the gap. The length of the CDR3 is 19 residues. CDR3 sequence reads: CASSQVTGEWQLNTGELFF. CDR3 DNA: TGCGCCAGCAGTCAAGTGACAGGAGAGTGGCAATTGAACACCGGGGAGCTGTTTTTT.

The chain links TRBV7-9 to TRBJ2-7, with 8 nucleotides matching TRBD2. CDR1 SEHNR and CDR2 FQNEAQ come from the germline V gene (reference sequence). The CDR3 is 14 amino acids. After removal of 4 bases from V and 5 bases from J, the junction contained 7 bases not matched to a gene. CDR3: CASSSGGRRHEQYF. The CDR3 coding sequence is TGTGCCAGCAGCTCTGGCGGGAGGAGGCACGAGCAGTACTTC.

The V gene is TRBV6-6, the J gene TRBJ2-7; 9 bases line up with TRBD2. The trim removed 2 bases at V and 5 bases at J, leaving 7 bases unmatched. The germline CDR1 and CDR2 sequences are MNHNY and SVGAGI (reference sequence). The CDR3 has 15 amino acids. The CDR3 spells CASSYGLARGNEQYF. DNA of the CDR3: TGTGCCAGCAGTTACGGACTAGCGCGGGGGAACGAGCAGTACTTC.

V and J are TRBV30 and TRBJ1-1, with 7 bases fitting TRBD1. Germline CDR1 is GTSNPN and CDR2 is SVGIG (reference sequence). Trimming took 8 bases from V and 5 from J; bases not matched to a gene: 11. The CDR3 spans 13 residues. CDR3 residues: CATRRQGGTEAFF. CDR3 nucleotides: TGTGCCACACGAAGACAGGGAGGGACTGAAGCTTTCTTT.

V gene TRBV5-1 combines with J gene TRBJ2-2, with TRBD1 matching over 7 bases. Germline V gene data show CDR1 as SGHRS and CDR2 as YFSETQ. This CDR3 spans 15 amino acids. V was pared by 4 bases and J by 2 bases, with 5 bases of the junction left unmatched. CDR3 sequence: CASSRGTDNTGELFF. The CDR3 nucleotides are TGCGCCAGCAGCCGAGGGACAGACAACACCGGGGAGCTGTTTTTT. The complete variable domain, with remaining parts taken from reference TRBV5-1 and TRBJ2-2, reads KAGVTQTPRYLIKTRGQQVTLSCSPISGHRSVSWYQQTPGQGLQFLFEYFSETQRNKGNFPGRFSGRQFSNSRSEMNVSTLELGDSALYLCASSRGTDNTGELFFGEGSRLTVL.

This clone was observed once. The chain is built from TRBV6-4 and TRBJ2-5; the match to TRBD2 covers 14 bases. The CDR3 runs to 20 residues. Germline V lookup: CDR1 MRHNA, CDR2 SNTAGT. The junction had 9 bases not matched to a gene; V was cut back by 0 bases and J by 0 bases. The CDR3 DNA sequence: TGTGCCAGCAGTGACTCATCCGGGACTAGCGGGGGTCCGTACCAAGAGACCCAGTACTTC. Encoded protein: CASSDSSGTSGGPYQETQYF.

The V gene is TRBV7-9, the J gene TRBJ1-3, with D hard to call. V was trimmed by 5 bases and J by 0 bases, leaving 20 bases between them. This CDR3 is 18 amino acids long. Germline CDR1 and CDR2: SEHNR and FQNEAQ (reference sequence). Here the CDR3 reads CASSVERARLLSGNTIYF. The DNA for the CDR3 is TGTGCCAGCAGCGTAGAAAGGGCACGGCTCCTCTCTGGAAACACCATATATTTT.

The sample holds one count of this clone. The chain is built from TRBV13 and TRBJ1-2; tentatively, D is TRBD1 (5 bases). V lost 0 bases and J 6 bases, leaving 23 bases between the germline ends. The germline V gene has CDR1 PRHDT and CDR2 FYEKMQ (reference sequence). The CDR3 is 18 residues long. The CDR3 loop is CASSLGSAATAGGDGYTF. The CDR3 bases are TGTGCCAGCAGCTTAGGCTCGGCCGCTACCGCGGGGGGGGATGGCTACACCTTC.

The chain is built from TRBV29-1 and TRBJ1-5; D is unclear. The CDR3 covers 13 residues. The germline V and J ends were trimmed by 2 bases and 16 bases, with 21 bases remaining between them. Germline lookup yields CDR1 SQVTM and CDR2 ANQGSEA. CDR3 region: CSVEKKGRPICHF. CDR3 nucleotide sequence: TGCAGCGTTGAAAAGAAGGGCAGACCGATTTGCCATTTT. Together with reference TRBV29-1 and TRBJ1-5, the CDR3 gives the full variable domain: SAVISQKPSRDICQRGTSLTIQCQVDSQVTMMFWYRQQPGQSLTLIATANQGSEATYESGFVIDKFPISRPNLTFSTLTVSNMSPEDSSIYLCSVEKKGRPICHFGDGTRLSIL.

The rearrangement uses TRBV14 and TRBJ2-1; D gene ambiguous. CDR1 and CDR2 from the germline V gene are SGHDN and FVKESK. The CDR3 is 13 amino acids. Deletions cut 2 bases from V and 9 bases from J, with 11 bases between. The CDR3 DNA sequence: TGTGCCAGCAGCCAATCGGAACTCAGTGAGCAGTTCTTC. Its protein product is CASSQSELSEQFF.

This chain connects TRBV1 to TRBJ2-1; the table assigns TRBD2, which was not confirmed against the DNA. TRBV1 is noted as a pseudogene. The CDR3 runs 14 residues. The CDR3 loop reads CTSRRDLSYNEQFF. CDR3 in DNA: TGCACCAGCCGACGGGACTTGTCCTACAATGAGCAGTTCTTC.

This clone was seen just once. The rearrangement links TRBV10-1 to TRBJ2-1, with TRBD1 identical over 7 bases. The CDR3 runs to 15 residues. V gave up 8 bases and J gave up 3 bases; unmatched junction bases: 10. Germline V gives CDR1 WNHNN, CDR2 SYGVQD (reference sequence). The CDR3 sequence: CASSRGLADYNEQFF. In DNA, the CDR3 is TGCGCCAGCTCGAGGGGGCTAGCAGACTACAATGAGCAGTTCTTC.

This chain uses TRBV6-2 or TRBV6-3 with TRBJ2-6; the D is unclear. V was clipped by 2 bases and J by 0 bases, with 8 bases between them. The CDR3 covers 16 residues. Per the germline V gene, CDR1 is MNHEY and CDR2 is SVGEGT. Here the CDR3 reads CASSYNGYSGANVLTF. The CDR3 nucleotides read TGTGCCAGCAGTTACAACGGCTACTCTGGGGCCAACGTCCTGACTTTC.

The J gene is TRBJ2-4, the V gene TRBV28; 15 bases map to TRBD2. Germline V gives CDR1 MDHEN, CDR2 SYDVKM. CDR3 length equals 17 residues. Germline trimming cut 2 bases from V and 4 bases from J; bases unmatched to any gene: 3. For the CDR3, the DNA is TGTGCCAGCAGTTTAGGACTAGCGGGAGGGCTTAAAAACATTCAGTACTTC. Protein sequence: CASSLGLAGGLKNIQYF.

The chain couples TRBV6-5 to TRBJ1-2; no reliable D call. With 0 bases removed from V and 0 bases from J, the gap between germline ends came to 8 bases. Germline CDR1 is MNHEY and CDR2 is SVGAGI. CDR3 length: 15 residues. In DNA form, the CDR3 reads TGTGCCAGCAGTTACTCGAGAGCTACTAACTATGGCTACACCTTC. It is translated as CASSYSRATNYGYTF.

The CDR3 nucleotides read TGTGCCAGTAGTATTTCTCCGGGCTACGAGCAGTACTTC. Translation gives CASSISPGYEQYF. The chain combines TRBV19 with TRBJ2-7; D remains unclear. The CDR3 is 13 amino acids. Trimming removed 3 bases from V and 3 bases from J, with 9 bases in between. CDR1 is LNHDA, CDR2 SQIVND, per germline (reference sequence).

CDR3 DNA: TGTGCCAGCAGTTTTCAGGCACAGAACGGCGGGGAGCTGTTTTTT. It yields the protein CASSFQAQNGGELFF. V gene TRBV28 combines with J gene TRBJ2-2; D is unresolved. Trimming removed 3 bases from V and 7 bases from J, with 15 bases in between. The CDR3 runs to 15 residues. CDR1 is MDHEN and CDR2 is SYDVKM in the germline V gene.

The CDR3 coding sequence is TGCGCCAGCAGCCAAGCAGACAGGGAGGCAGATACGCAGTATTTT. This translates into CASSQADREADTQYF. The chain uses TRBV4-1 and TRBJ2-3, with TRBD1 as a possible D gene (7 bases). V lost 1 base and J lost 4, with 12 bases in between. The CDR3 covers 15 residues. The germline V gene has CDR1 MGHRA and CDR2 YSYEKL.

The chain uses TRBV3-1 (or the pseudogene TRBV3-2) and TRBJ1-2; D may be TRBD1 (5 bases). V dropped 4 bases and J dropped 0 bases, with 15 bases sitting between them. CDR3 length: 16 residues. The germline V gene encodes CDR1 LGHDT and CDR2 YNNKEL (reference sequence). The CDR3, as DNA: TGTGCCAGCAGCCCGCCGATGGGGCGAGCTAACTATGGCTACACCTTC. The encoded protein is CASSPPMGRANYGYTF.

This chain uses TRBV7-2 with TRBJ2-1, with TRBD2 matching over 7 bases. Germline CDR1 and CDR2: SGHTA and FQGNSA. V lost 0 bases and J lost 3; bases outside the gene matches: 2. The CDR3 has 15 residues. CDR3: CASSLAGGNYNEQFF. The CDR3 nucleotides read TGTGCCAGCAGCTTAGCGGGGGGGAACTACAATGAGCAGTTCTTC.

DNA for the CDR3: TGTGCCAGCGTGGGACGGTGGGGCACTGAAGCTTTCTTT. It is translated as CASVGRWGTEAFF. V is TRBV27 and J is TRBJ1-1; possible D gene TRBD1, 5 bases. V lost 8 bases and J lost 4, with 14 bases in between. The germline V gene encodes CDR1 MNHEY and CDR2 SMNVEV (reference sequence). The CDR3 runs to 13 residues.

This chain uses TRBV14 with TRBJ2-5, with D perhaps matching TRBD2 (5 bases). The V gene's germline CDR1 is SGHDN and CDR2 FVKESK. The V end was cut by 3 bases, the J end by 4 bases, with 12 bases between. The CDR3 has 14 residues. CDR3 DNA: TGTGCCAGCAGCCAGATCCGGGGTAGAGAGACCCAGTACTTC. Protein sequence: CASSQIRGRETQYF.

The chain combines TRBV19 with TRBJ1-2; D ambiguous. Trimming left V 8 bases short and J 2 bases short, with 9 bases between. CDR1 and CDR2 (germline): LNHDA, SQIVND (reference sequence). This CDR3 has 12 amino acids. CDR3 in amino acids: CASAAANYGYTF. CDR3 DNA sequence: TGTGCCAGTGCCGCCGCGAACTATGGCTACACCTTC. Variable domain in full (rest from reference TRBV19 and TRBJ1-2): DGGITQSPKYLFRKEGQNVTLSCEQNLNHDAMYWYRQDPGQGLRLIYYSQIVNDFQKGDIAEGYSVSREKKESFPLTVTSAQKNPTAFYLCASAAANYGYTFGSGTRLTVV.

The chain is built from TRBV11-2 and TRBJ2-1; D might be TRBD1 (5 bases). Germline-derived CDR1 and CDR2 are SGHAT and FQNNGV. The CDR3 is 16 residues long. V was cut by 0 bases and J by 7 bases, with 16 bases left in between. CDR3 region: CASSLEGRVLGNEQFF. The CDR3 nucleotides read TGTGCCAGCAGCTTAGAAGGCAGGGTTTTGGGGAATGAGCAGTTCTTC. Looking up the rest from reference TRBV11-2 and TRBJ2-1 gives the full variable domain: EAGVAQSPRYKIIEKRQSVAFWCNPISGHATLYWYQQILGQGPKLLIQFQNNGVVDDSQLPKDRFSAERLKGVDSTLKIQPAKLEDSAVYLCASSLEGRVLGNEQFFGPGTRLTVL.

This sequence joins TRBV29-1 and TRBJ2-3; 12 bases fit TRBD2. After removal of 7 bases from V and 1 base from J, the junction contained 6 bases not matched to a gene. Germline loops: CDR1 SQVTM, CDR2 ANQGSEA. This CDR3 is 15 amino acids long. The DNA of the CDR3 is TGCAGCGCCGTACGGACTAGCGGGGGCACAGATACGCAGTATTTT. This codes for CSAVRTSGGTDTQYF.

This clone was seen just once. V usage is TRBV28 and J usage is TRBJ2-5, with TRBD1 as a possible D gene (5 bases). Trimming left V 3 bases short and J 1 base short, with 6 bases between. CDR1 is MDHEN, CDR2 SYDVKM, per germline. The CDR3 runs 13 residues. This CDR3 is CASSLGLQETQYF. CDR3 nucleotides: TGTGCCAGCAGTTTGGGGCTCCAAGAGACCCAGTACTTC.